The 7 T cell receptor beta chains below were found in one sample sequenced in a study of lymphopenia after photon versus proton radiotherapy. Libraries were prepared by immunoSEQ multiplex PCR; TCRdb keeps only in-frame clonotypes and omits some of them. The repertoire consists of roughly 67,000 clones, with roughly 88% occurring once and the leading ten covering approximately 2.9%. The specimen comprised peripheral blood, sampled from a patient treated with photon-based radiotherapy. The receptors were gathered from a woman aged 70-85 years with pancreatic cancer.

This rearrangement joins TRBV5-6 to TRBJ2-2; D call uncertain. Germline assignment: CDR1 SGHDT and CDR2 YYEEEE. This CDR3 spans 14 amino acids. Trimming took 4 bases from V and 4 from J, leaving 11 bases between them. The CDR3 is CASSRVWGTGELFF. Written as DNA, the CDR3 is TGTGCCAGCAGCCGGGTGTGGGGCACCGGGGAGCTGTTTTTT.

This chain connects TRBV10-1 to TRBJ2-1; D is unresolved. Per germline, CDR1 WNHNN and CDR2 SYGVQD (reference sequence). Trimming took 2 bases from V and 12 from J, leaving 8 bases between them. The CDR3 contains 11 residues. The CDR3, as DNA: TGCGCCAGCAGTGAGAACGGATCGCAGTTCTTC. Protein product: CASSENGSQFF.

In DNA, the CDR3 is TGTGCCAGCAGTATTACAGGGGGCACTGCTTTCTTT. As protein: CASSITGGTAFF. The chain couples TRBV28 to TRBJ1-1; 9 positions agree with TRBD1. Germline lookup yields CDR1 MDHEN and CDR2 SYDVKM. Losses at the gene ends were 5 bases for V and 11 bases for J; bases not matched to a gene: 6. CDR3 size: 12 residues.

The chain employs TRBV28 and TRBJ1-5, with TRBD1 as a possible D gene (5 bases). Germline CDR1 and CDR2: MDHEN and SYDVKM. The germline V and J ends were trimmed by 6 bases and 0 bases, with 18 bases remaining between them. This CDR3 is 17 amino acids long. The CDR3 loop reads CASSDPKDTYSNQPQHF. CDR3 DNA sequence: TGTGCCAGCAGCGATCCTAAGGACACCTATAGCAATCAGCCCCAGCATTTT.

This chain connects TRBV29-1 to TRBJ2-3; D ambiguous. Germline-derived CDR1 and CDR2 are SQVTM and ANQGSEA. V gave up 6 bases and J gave up 6 bases, with 13 bases separating them. The CDR3 is 12 amino acids. CDR3 residues: CSVEHGRDTQYF. In nucleotides, the CDR3 is TGCAGCGTCGAGCACGGGCGGGATACGCAGTATTTT.

The genes are TRBV5-6 and TRBJ1-2; 7 nucleotides agree with TRBD1. This CDR3 has 14 amino acids. Losses at the gene ends were 2 bases for V and 0 bases for J; bases not matched to a gene: 1. Germline V lookup: CDR1 SGHDT, CDR2 YYEEEE. The CDR3 DNA reads TGTGCCAGCAGCTTTGGACAGGCTAACTATGGCTACACCTTC. Residues: CASSFGQANYGYTF.

The rearrangement joins TRBV11-3 to TRBJ2-7; 9 bases fit TRBD1. Germline lookup yields CDR1 SGHNT and CDR2 YENEEA. Trimming removed 2 bases from V and 5 bases from J; junction bases left unmatched: 1. The CDR3 has 13 residues. CDR3 loop: CASSLWTGDEQYF. For the CDR3, the DNA is TGTGCCAGCAGCTTATGGACAGGGGACGAGCAGTACTTC.